This entry concerns a single TCR beta chain. As yet, its antigen is unknown. This sample stems from a study of cytomegalovirus exposure and HLA in healthy donors. Study-level results: Later analysis suggested most CMV-associated TCR beta chains were HLA-restricted.

It was with 60 Vbeta and 13 Jbeta primers that the PCR ran. Method: immunoSEQ multiplex PCR; TCRdb's copy keeps in-frame clones and lacks some. The top ten clones hold 7.8% of a sample with some 200,000 clones, more than 9.5% of them seen once. This CDR3 comprises 17 residues. V lost 5 bases, J lost 1 base, and 10 bases stayed unmatched. Germline CDR1 is SSHAT and CDR2 is FNYEAQ (reference sequence). The V gene is TRBV7-7, the J gene TRBJ2-2; 7 nucleotides line up with TRBD1. Material: PBMCs. The clonotype originates from a man aged 50 or older in good health and CMV-seropositive. Here the CDR3 reads CASSPTGAQKNTGELFF. DNA of the CDR3: TGTGCCAGCAGCCCCACAGGGGCCCAGAAGAACACCGGGGAGCTGTTTTTT.